The sequence of this T cell receptor beta chain was determined in a study of early T cells in non-severe SARS-CoV-2 infection. The wider study: The authors sequenced bulk RNA from unsorted whole blood, leaving chains unpaired. Findings and caveats of the study: Matching results from VDJdb favored anti-spike CD8 responses, leaving private and CD4 specificities undetected.

Trimming took off 5 bases at V and 9 bases at J, with 11 bases between the two ends. CDR1 is SGHTA and CDR2 is FQGNSA in the germline V gene. The CDR3 has 12 amino acids. cDNA molecules, individually, were tagged with unique molecular identifiers. TCRdb re-called the 5' RACE reads with MiXCR, one entry per CDR3 protein. The sample lists about 26,000 distinct CDR3 sequences; about 4% were seen once. Regarding this clonotype: Its antigen remains unidentified.

The chain has TRBV7-2 and TRBJ2-1, with D possibly TRBD1 on 6 matching bases. The material sequenced was whole blood. This clonotype originated in an adult who was a healthcare worker with PCR-confirmed SARS-CoV-2 infection or an uninfected control (not recorded which). The CDR3 loop reads CASSMDRLEQFF. The CDR3 DNA sequence: TGTGCCAGCAGCATGGACAGACTTGAGCAGTTCTTC.